This T cell receptor (beta chain) came from a study of tumor-infiltrating lymphocytes in primary liver carcinoma. Study-wide background: Patients underwent surgical resection for primary liver carcinoma. Yields of productive TCRbeta reads ranged from roughly 3.5 to 7.5 million per sample and were similar across tissue types.

Study findings and constraints: Significantly larger top-250-clone fractions were found in tumors than in blood (p = 0.039).

RNA isolated from unsorted whole blood supplied the blood RNA, with germline DNA also extracted. Patients showed chronic HBV infection and an absence of prior treatment. A constant-region primer served to make TCR beta cDNA from roughly 480 ng total RNA. Sequencing libraries for TCR beta derived from three nested multiplex PCR rounds that used slightly modified ARM-PCR. It was with TRBV1-TRBV30 forward primers and a C-beta reverse primer that the first two PCR rounds were run, at roughly 11 cycles each. In TCRdb, the multiplex PCR reads were re-called with MiXCR into one record per CDR3 protein. Of fewer than 350,000 distinct CDR3 sequences in the sample, more than 55% were seen once. On this clonotype: Its cognate antigen is unknown.

The V and J ends lost 10 bases and 1 base, in that order; junction bases with no gene match: 8. Germline assignment: CDR1 SGHTA and CDR2 FQGTGA. The CDR3 extends over 15 amino acids. V and J are TRBV7-3 and TRBJ2-4; TRBD1 aligns across 9 bases. Sequencing was done on a sample of peripheral blood. The clonotype originates from a man between 35 and 55 years old with primary liver carcinoma and hepatitis B virus infection. The CDR3 DNA reads TGTGCCAACACTAAACAGGGGGCGGCCAAAAACATTCAGTACTTC. It encodes CANTKQGAAKNIQYF.